This is a list of T cell receptor beta chains from one sample in a study of glioma-infiltrating T cells. Using its own MiXCR run on the multiplex PCR reads, TCRdb lists one record per CDR3 protein. The sample carries roughly 100,000 distinct CDR3 sequences, about 37% recorded once. The sequencing sample was made of glioma tissue, nonneoplastic brain tissue, or PBMCs (not recorded which). Source of these receptors: a human donor with low-grade glioma or glioblastoma, undergoing nonglioma brain surgery, or in good health (not recorded which). Both conserved end residues are part of each CDR3. A D gene is named only where the DNA matches it firmly. Some rows mark clone size as missing; the rest say once, few, many or name a class of expanded clone.

clone_size d_call j_call v_call cdr3_nt cdr3_aa
- TRBD1 TRBJ2-7 TRBV20-1 TGCAGTGGCACATCGGGACAGGGCCACGAGCAGTACTTC CSGTSGQGHEQYF
many TRBD2 TRBJ2-7 TRBV29-1 TGCAGCGTCGCCGGGACTAGTGATCCCTACGAGCAGTACTTC CSVAGTSDPYEQYF
many - TRBJ1-5 TRBV7-2 TGTGCCAGCAGCCCCGGGACTAATAGCAATCAGCCCCAGCATTTT CASSPGTNSNQPQHF
many - TRBJ2-1 TRBV14 TGTGCCAGCAGCCTCACCTGGCGATCCTCCTACAATGAGCAGTTCTTC CASSLTWRSSYNEQFF
many TRBD1 TRBJ1-1 TRBV20-1 TGCAGTGCTAGACCGGGACAGAGTAAGAACACTGAAGCTTTCTTT CSARPGQSKNTEAFF
many TRBD1 TRBJ1-6 TRBV7-2 TGTGCCAGCAGTCAAAGACAGGGGCATAATTCACCCCTCCACTTT CASSQRQGHNSPLHF
- - TRBJ1-4 TRBV29-1 TGCAGCGTTGCCTTGGCTTATGGAGGTGAAAAACTGTTTTTT CSVALAYGGEKLFF
- TRBD1 TRBJ1-1 TRBV29-1 TGCAGCGTTGGAGATCTCCCAGGGGGGAACACTGAAGCTTTCTTT CSVGDLPGGNTEAFF
many - TRBJ1-3 TRBV7-6 TGTGCCAGCAGCTTATCAAGGAACTCTGGAAACACCATATATTTT CASSLSRNSGNTIYF
many - TRBJ2-2 TRBV6-1 TGTGCCAGCAGTTATGCAGACCCACCCGGGGAGCTGTTTTTT CASSYADPPGELFF
many - TRBJ1-2 TRBV2 TGTGCCAGCAGTGAGAACCGTTCCTATGGCTACACCTTC CASSENRSYGYTF
many TRBD2 TRBJ2-7 TRBV28 TGTGCCAGCAGAGAACCGGGACTACTCTCCTACGAGCAGTACTTC CASREPGLLSYEQYF
many TRBD2 TRBJ2-1 TRBV12-3/TRBV12-4 TGTGCCAGCAGCCCCCCCCGGGGGGGGGGATACAATGAGCAGTTCTTC CASSPPRGGGYNEQFF
- - TRBJ1-1 TRBV5-5 TGTGCCAGCAGCCTGAGAGGGGAAACGACTGAAGCTTTCTTT CASSLRGETTEAFF
- - TRBJ1-5 TRBV5-1 TGCGCCAGCATCTTGGCCGGTGGAAATCAGCCCCAGCATTTT CASILAGGNQPQHF
many - TRBJ2-7 TRBV19 TGTGCCAGTAGTACTAAGGGGCGGAACTACGAGCAGTACTTC CASSTKGRNYEQYF
many - TRBJ2-7 TRBV9 TGTGCCAGCAGCGCGGGCGGGGAAGCGCGCGAGCAGTACTTC CASSAGGEAREQYF
- TRBD1 TRBJ2-5 TRBV20-1 TGCAGTGCTTTAGACAGGGCCGGACAAGAGACCCAGTACTTC CSALDRAGQETQYF
- - TRBJ2-1 TRBV18 TGTGCCAGCTCACCAGGTCGGACCCAAGGAGATGAGCAGTTCTTC CASSPGRTQGDEQFF
many - TRBJ2-4 TRBV28 TGTGCCACCGTTTCCCCGGCCGAGGGGAACATTCAGTACTTC CATVSPAEGNIQYF
- - TRBJ1-1 TRBV6-2/TRBV6-3 TGTGCCTGCAGTGACCTAGGGTGGCGAGCTTTCTTT CACSDLGWRAFF
many TRBD2 TRBJ2-2 TRBV7-9 TGTGCCAGCAGCCCGACTAGCGGGAGGTTAACCGGGGAGCTGTTTTTT CASSPTSGRLTGELFF
many - TRBJ1-5 TRBV12-3/TRBV12-4 TGTGCCAGCACCAGGAGGTATCAGCCCCAGCATTTT CASTRRYQPQHF
once - TRBJ2-1 TRBV20-1 TGCAGTGCTAGAGTAAGGCTACCCAATGAGCAGTTCTTC CSARVRLPNEQFF
many - TRBJ1-2 TRBV20-1 TGCAGTGCTAGAGACCGACTGGAAGTTAACTATGGCTACACCTTC CSARDRLEVNYGYTF
many TRBD1 TRBJ2-7 TRBV28 TGTGCCAGCACCACCCCCCCGGGACAGGGGTGGAACGAGCAGTACTTC CASTTPPGQGWNEQYF
many - TRBJ2-5 TRBV7-7 TGTGCCAGCAGCTTCGAAACGGGGGCCCAAGAGACCCAGTACTTC CASSFETGAQETQYF
- TRBD2 TRBJ2-5 TRBV27 TGTGCCACCACCGGGACTAGCGGGGTCCAAGAGACCCAGTACTTC CATTGTSGVQETQYF
many TRBD1 TRBJ2-1 TRBV6-1 TGTGCCAGCAGCAACAGGGGGCGCGGCCAGTTCTTC CASSNRGRGQFF
- - TRBJ1-1 TRBV15 TGTGCCACCAGCAACGGGGAGAACACTGAAGCTTTCTTT CATSNGENTEAFF
- TRBD1 TRBJ2-1 TRBV6-2/TRBV6-3 TGTGCCAGCAGTGCCGGACAGGGGTATCGTGAGCAGTTCTTC CASSAGQGYREQFF
- - TRBJ1-5 TRBV6-6 TGTGACAGCAGTGATTCTCGGCGAAATCAGCCCCAGCATTTT CDSSDSRRNQPQHF
- - TRBJ1-2 TRBV3-1 TGTGCCAGCTCCTCGACAGGTCAGGGCTACACCTTC CASSSTGQGYTF